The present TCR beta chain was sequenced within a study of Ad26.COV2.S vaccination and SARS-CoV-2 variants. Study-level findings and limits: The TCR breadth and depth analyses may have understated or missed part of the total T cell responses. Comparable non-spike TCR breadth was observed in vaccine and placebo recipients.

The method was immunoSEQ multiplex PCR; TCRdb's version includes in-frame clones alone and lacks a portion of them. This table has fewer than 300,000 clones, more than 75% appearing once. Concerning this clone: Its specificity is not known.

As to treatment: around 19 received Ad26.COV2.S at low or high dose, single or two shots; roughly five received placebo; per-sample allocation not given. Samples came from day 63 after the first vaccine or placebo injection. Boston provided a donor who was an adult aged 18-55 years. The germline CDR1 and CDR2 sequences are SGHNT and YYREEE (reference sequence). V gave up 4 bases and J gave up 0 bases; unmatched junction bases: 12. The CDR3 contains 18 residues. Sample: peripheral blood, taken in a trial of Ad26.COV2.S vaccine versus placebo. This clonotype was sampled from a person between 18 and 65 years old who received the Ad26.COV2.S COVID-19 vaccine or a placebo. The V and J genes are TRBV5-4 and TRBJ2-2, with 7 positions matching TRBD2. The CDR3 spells CASSPDSGYRTNTGELFF. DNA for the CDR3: TGTGCCAGCAGCCCGGATAGCGGGTACCGAACGAACACCGGGGAGCTGTTTTTT.